One sample yielded the 2 T cell receptor beta chains listed below, sequenced in a study of CD8+CD57+ T cells in acquired aplastic anemia. According to the study, genomic DNA was the template for TCR beta VDJ and CDR3 profiling. TCRdb reprocessed the reads with MiXCR, giving one entry per CDR3 protein. This table has some 140,000 distinct CDR3 sequences, roughly 40% appearing once. The sequencing input was sorted CD4+, CD8+, or CD8+CD57+ T cells (not recorded which) from PBMCs. These receptors came from a human donor in good health, serving as a control.

The V call is TRBV29-1, the J call TRBJ1-2, with D unclear. The V gene's germline CDR1 is SQVTM and CDR2 ANQGSEA. This CDR3 has 14 amino acids. V lost 3 bases, J lost 5 bases, and 16 bases lay in between. DNA for the CDR3: TGCAGCGTTGATTATGTCACGGATGATTATGGCTACACCTTC. Translation: CSVDYVTDDYGYTF. The variable domain in full, with the rest retrieved from reference TRBV29-1 and TRBJ1-2, is SAVISQKPSRDICQRGTSLTIQCQVDSQVTMMFWYRQQPGQSLTLIATANQGSEATYESGFVIDKFPISRPNLTFSTLTVSNMSPEDSSIYLCSVDYVTDDYGYTFGSGTRLTVV.

The CDR3 protein is CATSDFWTSGRNTQYF. The DNA for the CDR3 is TGTGCCACCAGTGATTTCTGGACTAGCGGGAGGAATACGCAGTATTTT. V usage is TRBV24-1 and J usage is TRBJ2-3, with 14 bases lining up with TRBD2. In germline, CDR1 is KGHDR, CDR2 SFDVKD. The V segment lost 1 base and the J segment 7 bases; nucleotides outside the gene matches: 3. This CDR3 comprises 16 residues.